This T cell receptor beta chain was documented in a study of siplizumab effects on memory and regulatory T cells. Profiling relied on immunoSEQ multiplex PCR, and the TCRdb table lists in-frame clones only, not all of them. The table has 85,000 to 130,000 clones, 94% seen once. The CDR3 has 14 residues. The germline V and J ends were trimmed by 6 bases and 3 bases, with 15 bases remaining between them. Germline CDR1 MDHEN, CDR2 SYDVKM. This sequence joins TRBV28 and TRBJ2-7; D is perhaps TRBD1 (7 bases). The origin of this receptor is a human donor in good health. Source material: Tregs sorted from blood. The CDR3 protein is CASRGGGQVYEQYF. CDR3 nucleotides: TGTGCCAGCAGGGGGGGAGGACAGGTCTACGAGCAGTACTTC.